This passage covers 21 T cell receptor beta chains from one sample sequenced in a study of T cells in localized non-small cell lung cancer. Sequencing used immunoSEQ multiplex PCR; TCRdb keeps in-frame clones, though not all of them. This sample carries under 50,000 clones, 70% to 90% of them seen once, and the ten largest clones take 2.5%. The sample was PBMCs, taken before any cancer treatment. These receptors all stem from a man aged 40 to 70 with stage II lung adenocarcinoma.

This chain links TRBV4-1 with TRBJ1-5; 10 bases are shared with TRBD1. V dropped 3 bases and J dropped 7; count of bases not matched to a gene: 12. The CDR3 runs 17 residues. Germline CDR1 MGHRA, CDR2 YSYEKL. The CDR3, as DNA: TGCGCCAGCAGCCAGGACCCGGGACAGGGGACTCGGCAGCCCCAGCATTTT. Translated: CASSQDPGQGTRQPQHF.

The chain employs TRBV2 and TRBJ1-1; D is unclear. Germline assignment: CDR1 SNHLY and CDR2 FYNNEI. The CDR3 consists of 13 residues. Trimming took 1 base from V and 1 from J, leaving 4 bases between them. The CDR3 protein is CASSEGRNTEAFF. The CDR3 region has the DNA TGTGCCAGCAGTGAAGGACGGAACACTGAAGCTTTCTTT.

To note about this clone: One end of the junction does not line up with germline, which may come from a read error. V usage is TRBV5-4 and J usage is TRBJ2-2, with unresolved D. This CDR3 has 15 residues. CDR1 SGHNT and CDR2 YYREEE come from the germline V gene (reference sequence). The CDR3 coding sequence is TGTGCCAGCCGCTTGGCTGTCGAGAACACCGGGGAGCTGTTTTTT. Protein: CASRLAVENTGELFF.

The table lists this clone with a few counts. This chain connects TRBV6-1 to TRBJ1-3, with D possibly being TRBD1 (5 bases). V dropped 6 bases and J dropped 3 bases, with 15 bases sitting between them. The CDR3 runs to 15 residues. CDR1 is MNHNS and CDR2 is SASEGT in the germline V gene. CDR3 protein: CASRRDFFGGNTIYF. CDR3 sequence (DNA): TGTGCCAGCAGACGGGACTTTTTCGGTGGAAACACCATATATTTT.

The chain combines TRBV18 with TRBJ2-6; TRBD1 is a possible D gene (5 bases). This CDR3 region has 18 residues. Trimming left V 2 bases short and J 0 bases short, with 14 bases between. CDR1 and CDR2 (germline): KGHSH, LQKENI. CDR3 in amino acids: CASSPSQGSLSGANVLTF. The CDR3, as DNA: TGTGCCAGCTCACCATCGCAGGGTTCCCTCTCTGGGGCCAACGTCCTGACTTTC.

The rearrangement links TRBV27 to TRBJ2-1, with 9 positions matching TRBD2. V lost 7 bases and J lost 1; bases outside the gene matches: 5. The length of the CDR3 is 15 residues. Germline-derived CDR1 and CDR2 are MNHEY and SMNVEV (reference sequence). CDR3 sequence (DNA): TGTGCCAGCACCGCCCTAGCGGGGTCCTACAATGAGCAGTTCTTC. It translates to CASTALAGSYNEQFF.

The rearrangement uses TRBV4-1 and TRBJ1-1, with D tentatively TRBD1 (6 bases). There are 15 residues in the CDR3. CDR1 is MGHRA, CDR2 YSYEKL, per germline. V was cut by 0 bases and J by 6 bases, with 14 bases left in between. DNA for the CDR3: TGCGCCAGCAGCCAAGAAAGGTGGACAGTCCCTGAAGCTTTCTTT. Its translation is CASSQERWTVPEAFF.

The chain links TRBV19 to TRBJ1-2; 9 bases match TRBD1. In germline, CDR1 is LNHDA, CDR2 SQIVND (reference sequence). The CDR3 has 14 residues. J gave up 5 bases and V 6 bases, and 7 bases lay outside the gene matches. The CDR3 DNA reads TGTGCCAGTAGGCCACAGGGGGCGCGGTATGGCTACACCTTC. Translating it yields CASRPQGARYGYTF.

The rearrangement joins TRBV28 to TRBJ2-3, with a tentative D call TRBD1 (6 bases). From germline, CDR1 is MDHEN and CDR2 SYDVKM. Trimming took 5 bases from V and 6 from J, leaving 12 bases between them. This CDR3 has 13 amino acids. As DNA, the CDR3 is TGTGCCAGCAGTCTGGACAGCGTGGATACGCAGTATTTT. It translates to CASSLDSVDTQYF.

About this clone: Mismatch with germline at one junction end may stem from a read error. The rearrangement uses TRBV5-6 and TRBJ2-1; D is unclear. From germline, CDR1 is SGHDT and CDR2 YYEEEE. CDR3 length: 14 residues. This chain's CDR3 is CASCLIISLHEQFF. The CDR3, as DNA: TGTGCCAGCTGCTTGATTATTTCTCTACATGAGCAGTTCTTC.

This chain uses TRBV14 with TRBJ1-4; D is ambiguous. The CDR3 is 16 residues long. Trimming pared 2 bases from V and 5 bases from J, leaving 15 bases between. The germline V gene has CDR1 SGHDN and CDR2 FVKESK. CDR3 protein: CASSQSVWGSNEKLFF. The CDR3 nucleotides read TGTGCCAGCAGCCAATCCGTCTGGGGATCGAATGAAAAACTGTTTTTT.

The rearrangement links TRBV29-1 to TRBJ2-5; TRBD1 matches 7 bases. With V trimmed by 5 bases and J by 2 bases, 2 bases remained unmatched. Germline V gene lookup returns CDR1 SQVTM and CDR2 ANQGSEA. The CDR3 is 12 residues long. CDR3: CSVHRGQETQYF. The DNA for the CDR3 is TGCAGCGTTCACAGGGGACAAGAGACCCAGTACTTC.

The gene calls are TRBV6-1 and TRBJ1-6; tentatively, D is TRBD1 (6 bases). The CDR3 is made up of 13 amino acids. Germline CDR1 MNHNS, CDR2 SASEGT. Trimming removed 8 bases from V and 8 bases from J, with 13 bases in between. CDR3 in DNA: TGTGCCAGCGGGGCTGCAGGGGATTCACCCCTCCACTTT. Protein product: CASGAAGDSPLHF.

This chain connects TRBV6-5 to TRBJ2-7, with TRBD2 matching over 8 bases. The CDR3 runs to 15 residues. Trimming removed 0 bases from V and 6 bases from J; junction bases left unmatched: 7. Germline lookup yields CDR1 MNHEY and CDR2 SVGAGI. CDR3 in amino acids: CASSYSVGGGSEQYF. The CDR3 DNA follows: TGTGCCAGCAGTTACTCTGTCGGGGGGGGTAGCGAGCAGTACTTC.

The V gene is TRBV18, the J gene TRBJ2-2, with D possibly matching TRBD1 (6 bases). The CDR3 runs to 18 residues. V gave up 1 base and J gave up 5 bases, with 20 bases separating them. Germline-derived CDR1 and CDR2 are KGHSH and LQKENI. The CDR3 loop is CASSPRDTTKSRTGELFF. The DNA for the CDR3 is TGTGCCAGCTCACCACGGGACACAACTAAAAGTAGGACCGGGGAGCTGTTTTTT.

The chain couples TRBV6-1 to TRBJ1-2; 8 bases line up with TRBD1. The CDR3 runs 17 residues. Per the germline V gene, CDR1 is MNHNS and CDR2 is SASEGT. V lost 0 bases to trimming and J lost 6 bases; unmatched junction nucleotides: 12. The CDR3 sequence is CASSEARNQGAKDGYTF. The CDR3 DNA reads TGTGCCAGCAGTGAAGCGCGAAACCAGGGGGCGAAGGATGGCTACACCTTC.

The chain employs TRBV19 and TRBJ1-2; maybe TRBD1 (5 bases). Germline loops: CDR1 LNHDA, CDR2 SQIVND (reference sequence). The CDR3 runs 16 residues. With 2 bases removed from V and 0 bases from J, the gap between germline ends came to 13 bases. Here the CDR3 DNA reads TGTGCCAGTAGTATAAAACTCGGGACCTCTAACTATGGCTACACCTTC. Its protein product is CASSIKLGTSNYGYTF. The complete variable domain, with remaining parts taken from reference TRBV19 and TRBJ1-2, reads DGGITQSPKYLFRKEGQNVTLSCEQNLNHDAMYWYRQDPGQGLRLIYYSQIVNDFQKGDIAEGYSVSREKKESFPLTVTSAQKNPTAFYLCASSIKLGTSNYGYTFGSGTRLTVV.

This clone was seen a single time. The chain is built from TRBV2 and TRBJ2-5; 7 positions match TRBD1. CDR1 and CDR2 from the germline V gene are SNHLY and FYNNEI. CDR3 size: 14 residues. Germline trimming cut 10 bases from V and 5 bases from J; bases unmatched to any gene: 13. CDR3 bases: TGTGCCACTCAAAGAGAAGGGGGCGCCGAGACCCAGTACTTC. Its protein is CATQREGGAETQYF.

This chain uses TRBV27 with TRBJ1-6; D uncertain. Trimming shortened V by 5 bases and J by 5 bases, and 19 bases separated the two germline ends. CDR1 and CDR2 (germline): MNHEY, SMNVEV (reference sequence). The CDR3 loop spans 17 amino acids. Here the CDR3 reads CASSPRPDSLNNSPLHF. The CDR3 DNA sequence: TGTGCCAGCAGTCCTAGACCGGACTCACTAAATAATTCACCCCTCCACTTT.

CDR3: CASSLRQGADTIYF. CDR3 nucleotide sequence: TGTGCCAGCAGCTTAAGGCAGGGCGCCGACACCATATATTTT. The chain recombines TRBV11-2 with TRBJ1-3; D perhaps matches TRBD1 (5 bases). CDR1 is SGHAT, CDR2 FQNNGV, per germline. The CDR3 has 14 amino acids. Deletions cut 2 bases from V and 8 bases from J, with 13 bases between.

This chain links TRBV5-4 with TRBJ2-3; TRBD2 aligns across 8 bases. V lost 4 bases, J lost 2 bases, and 6 bases stayed unmatched. There are 15 residues in the CDR3. Germline values: CDR1 SGHNT, CDR2 YYREEE (reference sequence). For the CDR3, the DNA is TGTGCCAGCAGCCCTACTAGCGGTTCCACAGATACGCAGTATTTT. Amino acids: CASSPTSGSTDTQYF.